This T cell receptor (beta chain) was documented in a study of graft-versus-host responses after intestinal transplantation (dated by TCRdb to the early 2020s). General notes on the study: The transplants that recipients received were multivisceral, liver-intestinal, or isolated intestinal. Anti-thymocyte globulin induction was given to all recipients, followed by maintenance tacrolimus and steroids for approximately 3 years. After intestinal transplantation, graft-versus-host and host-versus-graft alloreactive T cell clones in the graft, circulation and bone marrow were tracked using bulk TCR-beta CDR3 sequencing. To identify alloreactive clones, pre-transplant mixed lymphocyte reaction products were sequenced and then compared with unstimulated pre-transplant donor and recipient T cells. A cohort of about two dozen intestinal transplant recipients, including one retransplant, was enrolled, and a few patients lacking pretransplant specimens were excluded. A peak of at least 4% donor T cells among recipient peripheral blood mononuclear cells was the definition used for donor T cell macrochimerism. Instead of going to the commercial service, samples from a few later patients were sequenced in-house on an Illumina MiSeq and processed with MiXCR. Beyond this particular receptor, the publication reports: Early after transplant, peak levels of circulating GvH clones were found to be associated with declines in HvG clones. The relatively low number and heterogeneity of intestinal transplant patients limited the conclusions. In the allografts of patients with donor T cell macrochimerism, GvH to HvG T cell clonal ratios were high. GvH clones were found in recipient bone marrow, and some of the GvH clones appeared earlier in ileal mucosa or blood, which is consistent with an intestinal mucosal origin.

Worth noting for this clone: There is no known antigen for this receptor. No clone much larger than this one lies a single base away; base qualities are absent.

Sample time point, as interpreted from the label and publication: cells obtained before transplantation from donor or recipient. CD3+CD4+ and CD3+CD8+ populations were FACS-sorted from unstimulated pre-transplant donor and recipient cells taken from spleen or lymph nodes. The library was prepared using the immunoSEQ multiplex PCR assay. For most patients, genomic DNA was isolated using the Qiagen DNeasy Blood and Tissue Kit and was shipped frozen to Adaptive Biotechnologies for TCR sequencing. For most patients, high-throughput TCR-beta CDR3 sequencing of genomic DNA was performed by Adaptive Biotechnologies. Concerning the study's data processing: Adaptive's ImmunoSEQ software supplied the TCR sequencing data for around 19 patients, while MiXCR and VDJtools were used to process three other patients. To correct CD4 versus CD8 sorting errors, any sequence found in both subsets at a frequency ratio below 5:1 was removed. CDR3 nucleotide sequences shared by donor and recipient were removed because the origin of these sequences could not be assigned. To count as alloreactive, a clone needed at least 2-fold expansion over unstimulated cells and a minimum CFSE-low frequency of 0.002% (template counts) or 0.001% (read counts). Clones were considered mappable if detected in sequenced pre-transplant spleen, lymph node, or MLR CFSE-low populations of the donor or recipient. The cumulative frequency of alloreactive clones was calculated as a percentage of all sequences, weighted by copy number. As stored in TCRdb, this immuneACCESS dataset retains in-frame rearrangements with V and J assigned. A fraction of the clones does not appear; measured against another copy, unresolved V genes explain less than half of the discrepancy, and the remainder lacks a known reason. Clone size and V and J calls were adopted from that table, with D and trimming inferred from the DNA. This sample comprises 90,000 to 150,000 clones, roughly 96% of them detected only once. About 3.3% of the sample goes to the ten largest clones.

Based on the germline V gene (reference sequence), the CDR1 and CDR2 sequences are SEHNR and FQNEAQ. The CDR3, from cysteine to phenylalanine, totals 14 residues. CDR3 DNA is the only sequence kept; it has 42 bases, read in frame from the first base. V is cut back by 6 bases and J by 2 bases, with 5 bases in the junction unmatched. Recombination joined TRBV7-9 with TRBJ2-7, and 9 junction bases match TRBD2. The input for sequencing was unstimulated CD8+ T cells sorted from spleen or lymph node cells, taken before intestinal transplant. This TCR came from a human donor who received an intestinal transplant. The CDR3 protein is CASSNSGGPYEQYF. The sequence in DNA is TGTGCCAGCAGTAATAGCGGGGGCCCCTACGAGCAGTACTTC.